The entry below describes one T cell receptor beta chain. This may arise from a read error, as a much more abundant clone is one base away. This CDR3 is missing its conserved last phenylalanine or tryptophan, likely due to a read error. The CDR3 runs 13 residues. V was clipped by 6 bases and J by 5 bases, with 11 bases between them. Priming with a constant-region primer yielded TCR beta cDNA from 500 ng total RNA. Slightly modified ARM-PCR, run as three nested multiplex PCR rounds, produced the TCR beta libraries. The two initial PCR rounds, nine to eleven cycles each, used TRBV1-TRBV30 forward and C-beta reverse primers. Via MiXCR, TCRdb re-called the multiplex PCR reads, giving one row per CDR3 protein. The table lists about 350,000 distinct CDR3 sequences, 65% of them singletons. These data are taken from a study of tumor-infiltrating lymphocytes in primary liver carcinoma. Study-level information: Every patient in the cohort had a primary liver carcinoma. That carcinoma was treated by surgical resection.

RNA isolated from unsorted whole blood supplied the blood RNA, with germline DNA also extracted. No treatment had been given to the patients, who were chronically infected with HBV. The chain employs TRBV12-3 or TRBV12-4 and TRBJ2-1; a possible D gene is TRBD1 (5 bases). The sequenced sample was peripheral blood. This clonotype originated in a man aged 35 to 55 with primary liver carcinoma and hepatitis B virus infection. The CDR3: CASRGDSHNEQFL. The CDR3 DNA follows: TGTGCCAGCAGGGGCGACAGTCACAATGAGCAGTTCTTA.